This TCR beta chain was sequenced for a study of cytomegalovirus exposure and HLA in healthy donors. Concerning this clone: Its matching antigen is unknown.

PCR amplification relied on 60 Vbeta primers (plus 13 Jbeta primers). Clones were read by immunoSEQ multiplex PCR, and TCRdb kept only the in-frame ones, dropping some. The sample records 100,000 to 150,000 clones, 74% being singletons. This CDR3 has 14 amino acids. General study results and limits: One variant, a missense change in DCLRE1C, was linked in a later analysis to TCR beta V- and J-gene trimming.

This TCR was recovered from a man in his forties in good health and CMV-seropositive. V usage is TRBV12-2 and J usage is TRBJ2-7; the table assigns TRBD2, which was not confirmed against the DNA. TRBV12-2 is marked as a pseudogene. Sequenced: PBMCs. This CDR3 is CASPGGKRLYEQYF. CDR3 sequence (DNA): TGTGCAAGTCCCGGGGGGAAGCGGCTCTACGAGCAGTACTTC.